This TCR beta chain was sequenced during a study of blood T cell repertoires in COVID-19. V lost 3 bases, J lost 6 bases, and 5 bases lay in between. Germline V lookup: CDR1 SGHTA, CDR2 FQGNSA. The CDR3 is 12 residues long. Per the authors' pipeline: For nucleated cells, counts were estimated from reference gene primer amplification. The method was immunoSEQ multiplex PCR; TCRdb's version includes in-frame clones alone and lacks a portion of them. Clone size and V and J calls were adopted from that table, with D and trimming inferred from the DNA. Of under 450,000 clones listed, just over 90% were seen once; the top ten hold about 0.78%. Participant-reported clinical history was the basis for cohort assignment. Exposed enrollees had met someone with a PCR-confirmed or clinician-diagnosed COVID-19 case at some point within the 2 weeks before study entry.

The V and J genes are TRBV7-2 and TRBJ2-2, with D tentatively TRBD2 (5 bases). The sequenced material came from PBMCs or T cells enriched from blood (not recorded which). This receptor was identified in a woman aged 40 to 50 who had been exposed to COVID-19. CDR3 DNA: TGTGCCAGCAGCTTTAGCGCCGGGGAGCTGTTTTTT. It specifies CASSFSAGELFF.